Listed here are 18 T cell receptor beta chains from one sample, sequenced in a study of cytomegalovirus exposure and HLA in healthy donors. Researchers ran the PCR with 60 Vbeta and 13 Jbeta primers. Using immunoSEQ multiplex PCR, the repertoire was profiled, and TCRdb retains in-frame clones only, with some absent. The sample gives about 170,000 clones, 80% of which show up once; approximately 6.7% is in the top ten. Input material: PBMCs. The receptors derive from a man in his thirties or forties in good health and CMV-seropositive.

The rearrangement uses TRBV7-2 and TRBJ2-7; 11 nucleotides match TRBD2. The CDR3 is 14 amino acids. V lost 8 bases and J lost 6; bases outside the gene matches: 9. Germline V gene sequence: CDR1 SGHTA, CDR2 FQGNSA. In DNA form, the CDR3 reads TGTGCCAGCGCTCTACTAGCGGGAGATAGCGAGCAGTACTTC. This encodes CASALLAGDSEQYF.

The rearrangement uses TRBV19 and TRBJ2-3, with D possibly matching TRBD2 (5 bases). V dropped 1 base and J dropped 3 bases, with 11 bases sitting between them. CDR3 size: 15 residues. The V gene's germline CDR1 is LNHDA and CDR2 SQIVND (reference sequence). The CDR3 sequence is CASSIVAGETDTQYF. CDR3 nucleotides: TGTGCCAGTAGTATAGTAGCCGGGGAGACAGATACGCAGTATTTT.

As concerns this clone: The junction differs from germline at one of its ends, possibly a read error. The chain carries TRBV13 and TRBJ2-7; no clear D gene. Germline CDR1 reads PRHDT; CDR2 reads FYEKMQ (reference sequence). There are 12 residues in the CDR3. The CDR3 DNA reads TGTGCCAGCAGCGTAGGCCAACTCGAGCAGTACTTC. Protein product: CASSVGQLEQYF.

This clone came up a few times. CDR3 sequence reads: CASSSGTGGRTGNTIYF. The CDR3, as DNA: TGTGCCAGCAGCTCCGGGACAGGGGGCCGTACTGGAAACACCATATATTTT. The V call is TRBV11-2, the J call TRBJ1-3, with TRBD1 matching 12 bases. There are 17 residues in the CDR3. The germline CDR1 and CDR2 sequences are SGHAT and FQNNGV. Unmatched junction bases numbered 6, after V lost 4 bases and J lost 2 bases.

This clone has just one count. The V call is TRBV29-1, the J call TRBJ1-4, with a tentative D call TRBD1 (6 bases). Between the trimmed V and J ends, which lost 6 bases and 6 bases, there was a span of 17 bases. The CDR3 sequence is 14 residues long. The germline V gene encodes CDR1 SQVTM and CDR2 ANQGSEA. CDR3 residues: CSVLQGPLDEKLFF. CDR3 sequence (DNA): TGCAGCGTCCTACAGGGCCCCCTTGATGAAAAACTGTTTTTT.

The rearrangement joins TRBV4-2 to TRBJ2-1; 8 nucleotides align to TRBD1. Germline CDR1 is LGHNA and CDR2 is YNFKEQ. This CDR3 spans 17 amino acids. V lost 1 base and J lost 1; bases outside the gene matches: 6. CDR3 residues: CASSQGVQGASYNEQFF. The CDR3 DNA sequence: TGTGCCAGCAGCCAAGGTGTCCAGGGGGCTTCCTACAATGAGCAGTTCTTC.

This chain joins TRBV4-1 and TRBJ2-7, with 9 bases identical to TRBD1. Germline V gene lookup returns CDR1 MGHRA and CDR2 YSYEKL. V shed 6 bases and J 1 base; nucleotides not matched to a gene: 7. The CDR3 extends over 15 amino acids. This CDR3 is CASSRGTGPSYEQYF. Here the CDR3 DNA reads TGCGCCAGCAGTCGCGGGACAGGGCCATCCTACGAGCAGTACTTC.

The chain is built from TRBV9 and TRBJ2-5, with 8 bases matching TRBD2. V was clipped by 3 bases and J by 3 bases; unmatched bases: 13. CDR3 length: 17 residues. Germline V gene data show CDR1 as SGDLS and CDR2 as YYNGEE. CDR3 in amino acids: CASSAREGVPAKETQYF. In nucleotides, the CDR3 is TGTGCCAGCAGCGCACGGGAGGGTGTTCCGGCGAAAGAGACCCAGTACTTC.

The genes are TRBV6-5 and TRBJ2-3; the D gene is possibly TRBD1 (6 bases). Trimming removed 0 bases at V and 5 bases at J, with 15 bases between. This CDR3 has 16 amino acids. Germline assignment: CDR1 MNHEY and CDR2 SVGAGI. CDR3 DNA: TGTGCCAGCAGTTACTCCCCTCCAGGGGTAGGAGATACGCAGTATTTT. Its translation: CASSYSPPGVGDTQYF.

The gene calls are TRBV9 and TRBJ2-7; D may be TRBD2 (5 bases). The CDR3 totals 14 residues. The V end was cut by 4 bases, the J end by 3 bases, with 14 bases between. CDR1 is SGDLS, CDR2 YYNGEE, per germline. The CDR3 here is CASSPGGASYEQYF. As DNA, the CDR3 is TGTGCCAGCAGCCCTGGAGGAGCCAGCTACGAGCAGTACTTC.

The CDR3 here is CASRAGGGQIFTEAFF. The DNA of the CDR3 is TGTGCCAGCAGGGCGGGAGGGGGACAGATCTTCACTGAAGCTTTCTTT. V is TRBV25-1 and J is TRBJ1-1; TRBD1 matches 7 bases. The CDR3 is made up of 16 amino acids. Looked up from germline, CDR1 is MGHDK and CDR2 is SYGVNS. V lost 6 bases, J lost 4 bases, and 14 bases stayed unmatched. The whole variable domain, filled in from reference TRBV25-1 and TRBJ1-1, reads EADIYQTPRYLVIGTGKKITLECSQTMGHDKMYWYQQDPGMELHLIHYSYGVNSTEKGDLSSESTVSRIRTEHFPLTLESARPSHTSQYLCASRAGGGQIFTEAFFGQGTRLTVV.

This rearrangement joins TRBV11-2 to TRBJ2-7, with D perhaps TRBD1 (5 bases). The CDR3 is 13 amino acids. Trimming removed 5 bases at V and 4 bases at J, with 12 bases between. From germline, CDR1 is SGHAT and CDR2 FQNNGV. The CDR3 region has the DNA TGTGCCAGCAGCGACGACAGAGCTTACGAGCAGTACTTC. This gives the protein CASSDDRAYEQYF.

This rearrangement joins TRBV4-2 to TRBJ1-2, with 7 bases fitting TRBD1. Germline V gene lookup returns CDR1 LGHNA and CDR2 YNFKEQ. The CDR3 is 15 amino acids. The ends lost 0 bases at V and 4 bases at J; junction bases unmatched: 5. CDR3 sequence (DNA): TGTGCCAGCAGCCAAGATGCAGGGGGAAGCTATGGCTACACCTTC. It specifies CASSQDAGGSYGYTF.

This sequence joins TRBV5-1 and TRBJ2-7; 10 nucleotides align to TRBD2. Trimming at V came to 4 bases and at J to 7 bases, leaving 8 bases not matched to a gene. The CDR3 consists of 14 residues. Looked up from germline, CDR1 is SGHRS and CDR2 is YFSETQ. CDR3 residues: CASSRTSGLVEQYF. The CDR3 region has the DNA TGCGCCAGCAGCAGGACTAGCGGACTTGTTGAGCAGTACTTC.

The chain employs TRBV5-5 and TRBJ2-7; TRBD1 matches at 7 bases. V gave up 4 bases and J gave up 3 bases; unmatched junction bases: 10. The CDR3 is 15 amino acids. The V gene's germline CDR1 is SGHKS and CDR2 YYEKEE (reference sequence). CDR3 sequence (DNA): TGTGCCAGCAGCGAACTCCGGGACAGTATCTACGAGCAGTACTTC. This sequence encodes CASSELRDSIYEQYF.

This rearrangement joins TRBV7-3 to TRBJ2-3; 7 bases match TRBD1. The CDR3 has 16 amino acids. With V trimmed by 3 bases and J by 6 bases, 12 bases remained unmatched. The V gene's germline CDR1 is SGHTA and CDR2 FQGTGA. Here the CDR3 reads CASSFGVQGWLDTQYF. CDR3 bases: TGTGCCAGCAGCTTCGGCGTACAGGGGTGGTTGGATACGCAGTATTTT.

The rearrangement links TRBV25-1 to TRBJ1-1, with D perhaps matching TRBD1 (6 bases). CDR1 MGHDK and CDR2 SYGVNS come from the germline V gene. The CDR3 is 14 residues long. V lost 3 bases to trimming and J lost 4 bases, with 12 bases between them. CDR3 nucleotide sequence: TGTGCCAGCAGTGATCGGAGGGGGGGCACTGAAGCTTTCTTT. This codes for CASSDRRGGTEAFF. The full variable domain, rest sourced from reference TRBV25-1 and TRBJ1-1, is EADIYQTPRYLVIGTGKKITLECSQTMGHDKMYWYQQDPGMELHLIHYSYGVNSTEKGDLSSESTVSRIRTEHFPLTLESARPSHTSQYLCASSDRRGGTEAFFGQGTRLTVV.

The rearrangement uses TRBV4-3 and TRBJ2-2; 9 bases map to TRBD1. From germline, CDR1 is LGHNA and CDR2 YSLEER. The CDR3 loop spans 14 amino acids. V was pared by 5 bases and J by 4 bases, with 2 bases of the junction left unmatched. DNA of the CDR3: TGCGCCAGCAGCGAACAGGGGGCCACCGGGGAGCTGTTTTTT. It specifies CASSEQGATGELFF.